What follows are 17 T cell receptor beta chains derived from one specimen sequenced in a study of blood T cell repertoires in COVID-19. Data came from immunoSEQ multiplex PCR; TCRdb stores just in-frame clones and leaves some out. The data contain over 150,000 clones, 75% to 90% of them singletons. Sequencing used PBMCs or T cells enriched from blood (not recorded which). The source of these receptors is a woman in her twenties or thirties who had recovered from COVID-19.

The chain carries TRBV2 and TRBJ1-5; unclear D gene. The CDR3 consists of 13 residues. The V end was cut by 4 bases, the J end by 7 bases, with 11 bases between. Looked up from germline, CDR1 is SNHLY and CDR2 is FYNNEI. CDR3 sequence: CASSVTRSQPQHF. CDR3 nucleotides: TGTGCCAGCAGTGTGACCCGGAGCCAGCCCCAGCATTTT.

The V call is TRBV13, the J call TRBJ1-5, with D tentatively TRBD1 (5 bases). The CDR3 has 14 residues. V was clipped by 4 bases and J by 4 bases, with 11 bases between them. The germline gives CDR1 PRHDT, CDR2 FYEKMQ (reference sequence). CDR3 in DNA: TGTGCCAGCAGCTCAAAACAGGCGAATCAGCCCCAGCATTTT. This sequence encodes CASSSKQANQPQHF.

V usage is TRBV28 and J usage is TRBJ1-5; D may be TRBD1 (5 bases). CDR3 length: 15 amino acids. The V end was cut by 3 bases, the J end by 7 bases, with 16 bases between. The V gene's germline CDR1 is MDHEN and CDR2 SYDVKM. The chain's CDR3 is CASSLGQGAWQPQHF. DNA for the CDR3: TGTGCCAGCAGTTTGGGGCAGGGCGCTTGGCAGCCCCAGCATTTT.

The gene calls are TRBV20-1 and TRBJ2-2; TRBD2 is a possible D gene (6 bases). The CDR3 runs 18 residues. Between the trimmed V and J ends, which lost 3 bases and 3 bases, there was a span of 23 bases. Germline V gene data show CDR1 as DFQATT and CDR2 as SNEGSKA (reference sequence). CDR3 bases: TGCAGTGCTAGTCCCGGTCGCGGGAAACCGCGGGACACCGGGGAGCTGTTTTTT. It translates to CSASPGRGKPRDTGELFF.

The chain employs TRBV12-3 or TRBV12-4 and TRBJ1-2; 8 bases fit TRBD1. With 0 bases clipped from V and 8 bases from J, the junction kept 2 bases outside the gene matches. The CDR3 runs to 13 residues. CDR3 residues: CASSLARDRGYTF. As DNA, the CDR3 is TGTGCCAGCAGTTTAGCCCGGGACAGGGGCTACACCTTC.

This chain connects TRBV4-1 to TRBJ2-1, with TRBD2 as a possible D gene (6 bases). V was clipped by 1 base and J by 3 bases, with 25 bases between them. The CDR3 has 20 residues. CDR1 and CDR2 (germline): MGHRA, YSYEKL. For the CDR3, the DNA is TGCGCCAGCAGCCAAGCCGGGACTTCTGGTTGGACAAGGGGCTACAATGAGCAGTTCTTC. Translation gives CASSQAGTSGWTRGYNEQFF.

CDR3 DNA sequence: TGTGCCAGCAGCCCAAACAGGGGGAAGACCTACGAGCAGTACTTC. It translates to CASSPNRGKTYEQYF. The chain has TRBV13 and TRBJ2-7, with TRBD1 matching 8 bases. The V segment lost 5 bases and the J segment 2 bases; nucleotides outside the gene matches: 8. CDR3 length equals 15 residues. Germline V gene lookup returns CDR1 PRHDT and CDR2 FYEKMQ (reference sequence).

The rearrangement joins TRBV6-5 to TRBJ1-5; 9 positions match TRBD1. With V trimmed by 6 bases and J by 4 bases, 7 bases remained unmatched. The CDR3 is 15 residues long. CDR1 and CDR2 (germline): MNHEY, SVGAGI. The CDR3 protein is CASSTDRGGNQPQHF. In DNA form, the CDR3 reads TGTGCCAGCAGCACGGACAGGGGCGGTAATCAGCCCCAGCATTTT.

Concerning this clone: Being one base from a much bigger clone, this may be a read error. The genes are TRBV7-2 and TRBJ1-6; 7 bases align to TRBD1. J lost 5 bases, V lost 3 bases, and 1 base had no gene match. Germline CDR1 reads SGHTA; CDR2 reads FQGNSA. This CDR3 has 14 amino acids. CDR3 region: CASSFGTDNSPLHF. The CDR3 bases are TGTGCCAGCAGCTTTGGGACAGATAATTCACCCCTCCACTTT.

The rearrangement links TRBV7-9 to TRBJ1-1, with 7 bases lining up with TRBD1. Trimming removed 5 bases from V and 1 base from J; junction bases left unmatched: 7. Germline CDR1 is SEHNR and CDR2 is FQNEAQ (reference sequence). The length of the CDR3 is 15 residues. In nucleotides, the CDR3 is TGTGCCAGCAGCAAACGACAGGGCCAGAACACTGAAGCTTTCTTT. Protein sequence: CASSKRQGQNTEAFF.

The gene calls are TRBV5-5 and TRBJ1-5; weak D call: TRBD1 (6 bases). This CDR3 region has 18 residues. The germline V gene has CDR1 SGHKS and CDR2 YYEKEE (reference sequence). Trimming took 1 base from V and 0 from J, leaving 17 bases between them. CDR3 coding DNA: TGTGCCAGCAGCTTGAACAGACAGGCATCATATAGCAATCAGCCCCAGCATTTT. Encoded protein: CASSLNRQASYSNQPQHF.

The gene calls are TRBV12-3 or TRBV12-4 and TRBJ1-5; D may be TRBD1 (5 bases). The CDR3 covers 13 residues. The V end was cut by 8 bases, the J end by 7 bases, with 15 bases between. CDR3 loop: CASGRQGGQPQHF. The CDR3 DNA follows: TGTGCCAGCGGAAGGCAGGGAGGACAGCCCCAGCATTTT.

V usage is TRBV18 and J usage is TRBJ1-4; 12 positions match TRBD1. Per germline, CDR1 KGHSH and CDR2 LQKENI. The CDR3 extends over 19 amino acids. V gave up 6 bases and J gave up 1 base; unmatched junction bases: 12. The CDR3 DNA follows: TGTGCCAGCTCGCTCCGCGGGACAGGGGGCTCTGGAACTAATGAAAAACTGTTTTTT. It yields the protein CASSLRGTGGSGTNEKLFF.

The V gene is TRBV13, the J gene TRBJ1-2; 10 nucleotides line up with TRBD1. CDR1 and CDR2 (germline): PRHDT, FYEKMQ (reference sequence). Trimming removed 3 bases from V and 8 bases from J; junction bases left unmatched: 12. This CDR3 comprises 16 residues. The CDR3 loop is CASSFTGQGPRVGYTF. In DNA, the CDR3 is TGTGCCAGCAGCTTTACGGGACAGGGGCCCAGGGTGGGCTACACCTTC.

The chain recombines TRBV3-1 (or the pseudogene TRBV3-2) with TRBJ2-3, with D possibly being TRBD2 (6 bases). Germline V gene sequence: CDR1 LGHDT, CDR2 YNNKEL (reference sequence). The CDR3 extends over 14 amino acids. V was shortened by 4 bases and J by 5 bases, with 13 bases between the two germline ends. The CDR3 protein is CASSPLAPGDTQYF. CDR3 nucleotides: TGTGCCAGCAGCCCACTAGCACCAGGAGATACGCAGTATTTT.

This clone was counted only a few times. The rearrangement joins TRBV18 to TRBJ2-1, with TRBD1 matching 12 bases. J gave up 6 bases and V 5 bases, and 5 bases lay outside the gene matches. CDR3 length equals 15 residues. From germline, CDR1 is KGHSH and CDR2 LQKENI. This CDR3 is CASSGGQGALNEQFF. As DNA, the CDR3 is TGTGCCAGCTCAGGGGGACAGGGGGCCCTCAATGAGCAGTTCTTC.

The rearrangement joins TRBV5-6 to TRBJ2-1; D is unclear. V was pared by 0 bases and J by 6 bases, with 7 bases between. The germline CDR1 and CDR2 sequences are SGHDT and YYEEEE. The CDR3 extends over 13 amino acids. The CDR3 sequence is CASSLVSGNEQFF. In DNA, the CDR3 is TGTGCCAGCAGCTTGGTGTCCGGCAATGAGCAGTTCTTC.